The 4 T cell receptor beta chains below were found in one sample sequenced in a study of shared clonotypes between healthy human individuals. Generated by immunoSEQ multiplex PCR, the TCRdb table keeps only in-frame clones and is missing some. The repertoire holds some 2 million clones, with around 95% as singletons. The sample taken for sequencing was naive CD4+ T cells sorted from blood. The subset was: CD45RA+ positively selected. These receptors were taken from a young man in good health.

J is TRBJ1-5 and V is TRBV6-1; maybe TRBD1 (6 bases). From germline, CDR1 is MNHNS and CDR2 SASEGT. Trimming took off 7 bases at V and 7 bases at J, with 20 bases between the two ends. The CDR3 contains 15 residues. CDR3 amino acids: CASNPPGVGEQPQHF. For the CDR3, the DNA is TGTGCCAGCAACCCCCCAGGGGTGGGTGAACAGCCCCAGCATTTT.

This sequence joins TRBV6-6 and TRBJ1-1; perhaps TRBD1 as D (6 bases). The ends were cut back, 0 bases at V and 4 bases at J, with 12 bases in the middle. CDR3 length: 15 amino acids. From germline, CDR1 is MNHNY and CDR2 SVGAGI (reference sequence). CDR3 coding DNA: TGTGCCAGCAGTTACTCGAACAGGGAGGGCACTGAAGCTTTCTTT. It translates to CASSYSNREGTEAFF.

The chain carries TRBV5-4 and TRBJ2-5; D is unclear. The CDR3 consists of 17 residues. Deletions cut 3 bases from V and 1 base from J, with 19 bases between. Germline V lookup: CDR1 SGHNT, CDR2 YYREEE (reference sequence). CDR3 loop: CASSYKRDGAFQETQYF. The CDR3 region has the DNA TGTGCCAGCAGCTATAAACGTGACGGAGCTTTCCAAGAGACCCAGTACTTC.

J is TRBJ1-5 and V is TRBV5-1, with D tentatively TRBD1 (5 bases). V lost 0 bases, J lost 0 bases, and 7 bases lay in between. CDR1 is SGHRS and CDR2 is YFSETQ in the germline V gene. The CDR3 loop spans 15 amino acids. The CDR3 DNA reads TGCGCCAGCAGCTTGGGGACATCTAGCAATCAGCCCCAGCATTTT. This encodes CASSLGTSSNQPQHF.